The 29 T cell receptor beta chains given below trace back to one sample, sequenced in a study of radiation and T cells in renal cell carcinoma. Time point given: blood 2 weeks post-SBRT. Treatment here: 15 Gy SBRT to primary tumor, nephrectomy 4 weeks later. TCRdb's copy holds only in-frame clones and misses some; the assay was immunoSEQ multiplex PCR. The table has some 60,000 clones, roughly 79% seen once. The sequencing here drew on blood, taken from a patient whose treatment included radiotherapy and nephrectomy. All receptors derive from a man between 60 and 75 years old with renal cell carcinoma.

This clone was seen only a few times. CDR3 in DNA: TGTGCCAGCTCACCAGACCCTTCCGATGAAAAACTGTTTTTT. This codes for CASSPDPSDEKLFF. The chain links TRBV18 to TRBJ1-4; unclear D gene. V was trimmed by 2 bases and J by 6 bases, leaving 10 bases between them. CDR1 and CDR2 from the germline V gene are KGHSH and LQKENI. This CDR3 has 14 residues.

The chain employs TRBV6-4 and TRBJ2-1; D gene unclear. This CDR3 is 14 amino acids long. CDR1 and CDR2 from the germline V gene are MRHNA and SNTAGT. Trimming shortened V by 2 bases and J by 5 bases, and 10 bases separated the two germline ends. The CDR3 DNA follows: TGTGCCAGCAGTGACGGAAACAGACACAATGAGCAGTTCTTC. This sequence encodes CASSDGNRHNEQFF.

V usage is TRBV10-3 and J usage is TRBJ2-4, with 7 bases lining up with TRBD1. Germline V lookup: CDR1 ENHRY, CDR2 SYGVKD. This CDR3 region has 15 residues. After removal of 6 bases from V and 5 bases from J, the junction contained 10 bases not matched to a gene. CDR3 nucleotides: TGTGCCATCAGCATGACAGGGACGGGTGAAAACATTCAGTACTTC. It encodes CAISMTGTGENIQYF.

The genes are TRBV11-1 and TRBJ1-3, with 7 bases that match TRBD1. The CDR3 totals 16 residues. Germline V gene sequence: CDR1 SGHAT, CDR2 FQDESV (reference sequence). V lost 5 bases, J lost 0 bases, and 7 bases stayed unmatched. CDR3 residues: CASSTPGQTSGNTIYF. The DNA for the CDR3 is TGTGCCAGCAGCACGCCGGGACAGACCTCTGGAAACACCATATATTTT.

This chain connects TRBV5-4 to TRBJ2-3; TRBD2 matches 7 bases. This CDR3 region has 13 residues. CDR1 is SGHNT, CDR2 YYREEE, per germline (reference sequence). V was clipped by 7 bases and J by 4 bases; unmatched bases: 6. CDR3 region: CASGAGAPDTQYF. The CDR3, as DNA: TGTGCCAGCGGGGCGGGAGCCCCAGATACGCAGTATTTT.

This chain links TRBV19 with TRBJ1-2; 8 nucleotides agree with TRBD1. Looked up from germline, CDR1 is LNHDA and CDR2 is SQIVND (reference sequence). The CDR3 has 16 amino acids. J was trimmed by 4 bases and V by 1 base; bases with no gene match: 8. The CDR3 region is CASSIVPGGVGYGYTF. CDR3 DNA: TGTGCCAGTAGTATAGTGCCAGGGGGCGTGGGCTATGGCTACACCTTC.

The chain recombines TRBV29-1 with TRBJ1-2; D ambiguous. CDR1 and CDR2 from the germline V gene are SQVTM and ANQGSEA. The CDR3 consists of 14 residues. The ends were cut back, 6 bases at V and 4 bases at J, with 18 bases in the middle. The CDR3 is CSVHGGVEFYGYTF. The CDR3 DNA sequence: TGCAGCGTCCATGGCGGAGTGGAGTTCTATGGCTACACCTTC.

The V and J genes are TRBV9 and TRBJ2-5; no definite D call. Germline V gene sequence: CDR1 SGDLS, CDR2 YYNGEE. The V end was cut by 1 base, the J end by 2 bases, with 12 bases between. The CDR3 totals 15 residues. The CDR3 loop reads CASSVRERVQETQYF. The CDR3 coding sequence is TGTGCCAGCAGCGTACGTGAGAGAGTTCAAGAGACCCAGTACTTC.

This chain's CDR3 is CASTRRVSGESSYNEQFF. CDR3 coding DNA: TGTGCCAGTACCCGGAGGGTTAGCGGGGAGAGCTCCTACAATGAGCAGTTCTTC. The V call is TRBV19, the J call TRBJ2-1; 8 bases are a match to TRBD2. Per germline, CDR1 LNHDA and CDR2 SQIVND (reference sequence). V lost 7 bases, J lost 0 bases, and 14 bases stayed unmatched. The CDR3 spans 18 residues.

This rearrangement joins TRBV18 to TRBJ1-3; no clear D. CDR1 and CDR2 (germline): KGHSH, LQKENI. There are 14 residues in the CDR3. The ends were cut back, 0 bases at V and 13 bases at J, with 16 bases in the middle. The CDR3 nucleotides are TGTGCCAGCTCACCACCGGGCACGACTTCCCGAATATATTTT. Translating it yields CASSPPGTTSRIYF.

The chain combines TRBV5-1 with TRBJ2-1; D is possibly TRBD1 or TRBD2 (5 bases each). Trimming removed 0 bases at V and 7 bases at J, with 11 bases between. Germline values: CDR1 SGHRS, CDR2 YFSETQ. The CDR3 sequence is 14 residues long. The CDR3 spells CASSLDVRENEQFF. The CDR3 DNA is TGCGCCAGCAGCTTGGATGTCAGGGAGAATGAGCAGTTCTTC. Together with reference TRBV5-1 and TRBJ2-1, the CDR3 gives the full variable domain: KAGVTQTPRYLIKTRGQQVTLSCSPISGHRSVSWYQQTPGQGLQFLFEYFSETQRNKGNFPGRFSGRQFSNSRSEMNVSTLELGDSALYLCASSLDVRENEQFFGPGTRLTVL.

CDR3 residues: CSVRSQSLYEQYF. The CDR3 DNA is TGCAGCGTCCGGTCCCAATCCCTGTATGAGCAGTACTTC. This chain links TRBV29-1 with TRBJ2-7; unclear D gene. Trimming pared 6 bases from V and 7 bases from J, leaving 19 bases between. CDR1 is SQVTM and CDR2 is ANQGSEA in the germline V gene. CDR3 length: 13 residues.

The chain links TRBV15 to TRBJ2-1; possible D gene TRBD1, 6 bases. CDR3 length: 17 residues. Germline CDR1 is LNHNV and CDR2 is YYDKDF (reference sequence). The V and J ends lost 1 base and 5 bases respectively, with 18 bases between them. CDR3 sequence (DNA): TGTGCCACCAGCAGAGGTGATAGACAGGTCATACACAATGAGCAGTTCTTC. Translation gives CATSRGDRQVIHNEQFF.

The chain recombines TRBV11-3 with TRBJ2-6, with D possibly TRBD1 on 7 matching bases. V shed 5 bases and J shed 3 bases, with 11 bases lying between them. The CDR3 covers 15 residues. Germline V CDR1 and CDR2: SGHNT, YENEEA. The CDR3: CASSQGGYGANVLTF. The CDR3 DNA reads TGTGCCAGCAGCCAGGGGGGATATGGGGCCAACGTCCTGACTTTC. Drawing the rest from reference TRBV11-3 and TRBJ2-6, the complete variable domain is EAGVVQSPRYKIIEKKQPVAFWCNPISGHNTLYWYLQNLGQGPELLIRYENEEAVDDSQLPKDRFSAERLKGVDSTLKIQPAELGDSAVYLCASSQGGYGANVLTFGAGSRLTVL.

The genes are TRBV5-1 and TRBJ1-2, with a possible D match to TRBD1 (5 bases). The CDR3 covers 15 residues. Between the trimmed V and J ends, which lost 5 bases and 3 bases, there was a span of 17 bases. Germline V gene lookup returns CDR1 SGHRS and CDR2 YFSETQ. The CDR3 region is CASRGGTPPDYGYTF. CDR3 DNA: TGCGCCAGCAGGGGGGGGACCCCCCCCGACTATGGCTACACCTTC.

This clone has just a few counts. The V call is TRBV28, the J call TRBJ2-3; D might be TRBD1 or TRBD2, each matching 5 bases. Trimming cost V 5 bases and J 0 bases, with 24 bases left between them. The germline CDR1 and CDR2 sequences are MDHEN and SYDVKM. The CDR3 sequence is 19 residues long. DNA of the CDR3: TGTGCCAGCAGTGCCGAGGGAGTATGGGGCGTCTCTAGCACAGATACGCAGTATTTT. Translated, it gives CASSAEGVWGVSSTDTQYF.

The genes are TRBV11-2 and TRBJ1-4; weak D call: TRBD1 (6 bases). The V gene's germline CDR1 is SGHAT and CDR2 FQNNGV. The CDR3 spans 15 residues. With 6 bases removed from V and 7 bases from J, the gap between germline ends came to 18 bases. The CDR3 nucleotides read TGTGCCAGCAGTTCCCCAAGGGGGGCGCGTGAAAAACTGTTTTTT. The encoded protein is CASSSPRGAREKLFF.

A few counts support this clone. The V and J genes are TRBV19 and TRBJ1-5; a possible D gene is TRBD1 (6 bases). Trimming stripped 5 bases from V and 6 bases from J, with 14 bases between. Germline assignment: CDR1 LNHDA and CDR2 SQIVND (reference sequence). The CDR3 is 14 amino acids. CDR3 DNA sequence: TGTGCCAGTAGTCCTCGGACAGCGGCTCAGCCCCAGCATTTT. Translated, it gives CASSPRTAAQPQHF.

The rearrangement links TRBV7-2 to TRBJ1-2, with D unclear. Looked up from germline, CDR1 is SGHTA and CDR2 is FQGNSA. V was clipped by 0 bases and J by 2 bases, with 4 bases between them. CDR3 length: 13 residues. The CDR3 nucleotides read TGTGCCAGCAGCTTAGCTCAAAACTATGGCTACACCTTC. Translated: CASSLAQNYGYTF.

The CDR3 region is CASSQDRGLGSDEQFF. The CDR3 region has the DNA TGCGCCAGCAGCCAAGACAGGGGGCTGGGCAGCGATGAGCAGTTCTTC. The V call is TRBV4-3, the J call TRBJ2-1; 8 bases are shared with TRBD1. V shed 0 bases, J shed 8 bases, and the junction held 9 bases outside the gene matches. The germline gives CDR1 LGHNA, CDR2 YSLEER. The CDR3 contains 16 residues.

Written as DNA, the CDR3 is TGTGCCACCAACCCTGGCAGGCTTGGAAACACCATATATTTT. Its translation is CATNPGRLGNTIYF. This chain uses TRBV15 with TRBJ1-3; D is uncertain. Trimming took 7 bases from V and 3 from J, leaving 13 bases between them. Germline CDR1 LNHNV, CDR2 YYDKDF (reference sequence). This CDR3 is built from 14 residues. The full variable domain, with the rest looked up from reference TRBV15 and TRBJ1-3, is DAMVIQNPRYQVTQFGKPVTLSCSQTLNHNVMYWYQQKSSQAPKLLFHYYDKDFNNEADTPDNFQSRRPNTSFCFLDIRSPGLGDTAMYLCATNPGRLGNTIYFGEGSWLTVV.

J is TRBJ1-5 and V is TRBV10-3, with TRBD1 matching over 12 bases. There are 14 residues in the CDR3. Unmatched junction bases numbered 7, after V lost 10 bases and J lost 6 bases. The V gene's germline CDR1 is ENHRY and CDR2 SYGVKD. CDR3 loop: CATMGTGGGQPQHF. The CDR3 DNA follows: TGTGCCACCATGGGGACAGGGGGCGGTCAGCCCCAGCATTTT.

This clone was recorded once. The chain is built from TRBV4-1 and TRBJ2-1; the match to TRBD2 covers 9 bases. The CDR3 sequence is 16 residues long. Germline V gives CDR1 MGHRA, CDR2 YSYEKL. Trimming took 2 bases from V and 8 from J; bases not matched to a gene: 10. CDR3 nucleotides: TGCGCCAGCAGCCAACAGGCGGGAGGGGCCCCCCATGAGCAGTTCTTC. Protein product: CASSQQAGGAPHEQFF.

This rearrangement joins TRBV4-3 to TRBJ2-7; D possibly uses TRBD1 or TRBD2 (5 bases each). V lost 0 bases to trimming and J lost 6 bases, with 9 bases between them. This CDR3 contains 13 residues. The germline V gene encodes CDR1 LGHNA and CDR2 YSLEER. Here the CDR3 reads CASSQDKRGEQYF. In DNA, the CDR3 is TGCGCCAGCAGCCAAGATAAGAGGGGCGAGCAGTACTTC.

The V gene is TRBV19, the J gene TRBJ2-3, with no clear D. In germline, CDR1 is LNHDA, CDR2 SQIVND (reference sequence). There are 12 residues in the CDR3. The V gene lost 3 bases and the J gene lost 7 bases, with 8 bases spanning the gap. This CDR3 reads CASSINDNTQYF. The CDR3 DNA reads TGTGCCAGTAGTATTAACGATAATACGCAGTATTTT.

This chain links TRBV14 with TRBJ1-3; a possible D gene is TRBD1 (5 bases). Looked up from germline, CDR1 is SGHDN and CDR2 is FVKESK. V dropped 1 base and J dropped 3 bases, with 16 bases sitting between them. The CDR3 contains 17 residues. The CDR3 sequence is CASSQVPAGPDGNTIYF. DNA for the CDR3: TGTGCCAGCAGCCAAGTCCCGGCAGGGCCGGATGGAAACACCATATATTTT.

The chain recombines TRBV10-3 with TRBJ2-1, with D uncertain. V lost 2 bases, J lost 6 bases, and 11 bases lay in between. The CDR3 is 14 amino acids. The germline V gene encodes CDR1 ENHRY and CDR2 SYGVKD. In DNA form, the CDR3 reads TGTGCCATCAGTGAGAGTGCCAGCGTCAATGAGCAGTTCTTC. Translation: CAISESASVNEQFF.

This clone was seen ten or more times. The genes are TRBV7-6 and TRBJ1-2, with 7 bases fitting TRBD1. V was pared by 4 bases and J by 8 bases, with 10 bases of the junction left unmatched. Germline V gene data show CDR1 as SGHVS and CDR2 as FNYEAQ. The CDR3 has 14 amino acids. CDR3 protein: CASSSPRTGVGYTF. For the CDR3, the DNA is TGTGCCAGCAGCTCCCCACGGACAGGCGTCGGCTACACCTTC.

This clone was observed a few times. V gene TRBV19 combines with J gene TRBJ1-2; weak D call: TRBD1 (5 bases). CDR1 and CDR2 from the germline V gene are LNHDA and SQIVND (reference sequence). Deletions cut 4 bases from V and 3 bases from J, with 15 bases between. The CDR3 runs 15 residues. The CDR3 DNA reads as TGTGCCAGTAGTAGAGAGGTAGGGGTCTACTATGGCTACACCTTC. This gives the protein CASSREVGVYYGYTF.